Presented here are 25 T cell receptor beta chains from one specimen sequenced in a study of T cell responses to AZD1222 COVID-19 vaccine. Assay: immunoSEQ multiplex PCR; the TCRdb copy retains only in-frame clones and omits some. Of approximately 150,000 clones in the sample, about 90% were seen once. The source material was peripheral blood, sampled on day 0 of AZD1222 vaccination. The receptors were sampled from an adult in good health.

This rearrangement joins TRBV7-2 to TRBJ2-7; no clear D. Germline assignment: CDR1 SGHTA and CDR2 FQGNSA. This CDR3 contains 15 residues. Deletions cut 1 base from V and 2 bases from J, with 12 bases between. CDR3 sequence: CASSLVSGPTYEQYF. CDR3 coding DNA: TGTGCCAGCAGCTTAGTTTCAGGCCCAACCTACGAGCAGTACTTC.

The chain joins TRBV4-2 to TRBJ2-1; D gene uncertain. CDR3 size: 15 residues. Germline assignment: CDR1 LGHNA and CDR2 YNFKEQ. V lost 4 bases and J lost 5, with 15 bases in between. Here the CDR3 DNA reads TGTGCCAGCAGCCTAACCACGTCGGGTAACAATGAGCAGTTCTTC. Amino acids: CASSLTTSGNNEQFF.

The genes are TRBV7-3 and TRBJ2-3; the D gene could be TRBD1 or TRBD2 (5 bases each). The CDR3 runs 16 residues. V shed 3 bases and J shed 1 base, with 14 bases lying between them. Germline V gene sequence: CDR1 SGHTA, CDR2 FQGTGA. CDR3 in DNA: TGTGCCAGCAGCTTGGCAGGTGGGGGTGGCACAGATACGCAGTATTTT. As protein: CASSLAGGGGTDTQYF.

The gene calls are TRBV27 and TRBJ2-7; 9 nucleotides agree with TRBD2. With 8 bases clipped from V and 4 bases from J, the junction kept 21 bases outside the gene matches. The germline gives CDR1 MNHEY, CDR2 SMNVEV (reference sequence). The CDR3 has 18 residues. CDR3: CASRSKGGLAGSGYEQYF. DNA for the CDR3: TGTGCCAGCCGATCAAAAGGGGGGCTAGCGGGAAGCGGGTACGAGCAGTACTTC.

The V call is TRBV7-9, the J call TRBJ2-7, with TRBD1 matching 9 bases. Losses at the gene ends were 1 base for V and 4 bases for J; bases not matched to a gene: 8. The CDR3 totals 16 residues. The V gene's germline CDR1 is SEHNR and CDR2 FQNEAQ (reference sequence). This CDR3 reads CASSLGGGQGVYEQYF. As DNA, the CDR3 is TGTGCCAGCAGCTTAGGTGGGGGACAGGGAGTTTACGAGCAGTACTTC. Full variable domain (remainder filled in from reference TRBV7-9 and TRBJ2-7): DTGVSQNPRHKITKRGQNVTFRCDPISEHNRLYWYRQTLGQGPEFLTYFQNEAQLEKSRLLSDRFSAERPKGSFSTLEIQRTEQGDSAMYLCASSLGGGQGVYEQYFGPGTRLTVT.

The J gene is TRBJ2-7, the V gene TRBV6-1; 10 bases align to TRBD2. Germline CDR1 MNHNS, CDR2 SASEGT. There are 16 residues in the CDR3. The V segment lost 0 bases and the J segment 2 bases; nucleotides outside the gene matches: 4. The CDR3 DNA sequence: TGTGCCAGCAGTGAAGCCCTGACTAGCGGGCCCTACGAGCAGTACTTC. Its translation is CASSEALTSGPYEQYF.

J is TRBJ1-1 and V is TRBV7-2, with TRBD1 identical over 8 bases. Germline lookup yields CDR1 SGHTA and CDR2 FQGNSA. The CDR3 loop spans 13 amino acids. Trimming cost V 7 bases and J 6 bases; bases outside gene matches: 7. The DNA of the CDR3 is TGTGCCAGCATCCTCAGGGGGCATGCTGAAGCTTTCTTT. It is translated as CASILRGHAEAFF.

This CDR3 reads CASTSRQGNGYTF. As DNA, the CDR3 is TGTGCCAGCACCTCGAGGCAGGGCAACGGCTACACCTTC. V gene TRBV28 combines with J gene TRBJ1-2; a weak D match, TRBD1 (5 bases). The CDR3 has 13 amino acids. Germline loops: CDR1 MDHEN, CDR2 SYDVKM. Between the trimmed V and J ends, which lost 7 bases and 8 bases, there was a span of 17 bases.

This clone appeared a single time. The J gene is TRBJ1-3, the V gene TRBV28; D gene uncertain. The CDR3 sequence is 12 residues long. Trimming shortened V by 6 bases and J by 6 bases, and 9 bases separated the two germline ends. Germline V gene lookup returns CDR1 MDHEN and CDR2 SYDVKM. The CDR3 loop reads CASRGYENTIYF. DNA of the CDR3: TGTGCCAGCAGAGGGTACGAAAACACCATATATTTT.

This chain connects TRBV19 to TRBJ2-1, with TRBD2 matching 7 bases. Germline CDR1 and CDR2: LNHDA and SQIVND (reference sequence). The CDR3 sequence is 15 residues long. V was pared by 5 bases and J by 8 bases, with 12 bases of the junction left unmatched. In DNA form, the CDR3 reads TGTGCCAGTAGTCCCCATATAAGCGGGAAATATGAGCAGTTCTTC. This translates into CASSPHISGKYEQFF.

The chain links TRBV6-5 to TRBJ1-1; no definite D call. This CDR3 has 15 amino acids. The germline V and J ends were trimmed by 2 bases and 1 base, with 11 bases remaining between them. CDR1 and CDR2 (germline): MNHEY, SVGAGI. The CDR3 DNA reads TGTGCCAGCAGTTACAAGGTGGGGTCGAACACTGAAGCTTTCTTT. Its protein product is CASSYKVGSNTEAFF.

DNA of the CDR3: TGTGCAAGTCGCCCCCGACTAGATACTCCCTACGAGCAGTACTTC. This gives the protein CASRPRLDTPYEQYF. The rearrangement joins TRBV12-2 to TRBJ2-7; the table names TRBD2, a call not compared with the DNA. TRBV12-2 is noted as a pseudogene. CDR3 size: 15 residues.

V is TRBV28 and J is TRBJ2-6; D perhaps matches TRBD1 (5 bases). This CDR3 is 17 amino acids long. V dropped 5 bases and J dropped 0 bases, with 14 bases sitting between them. Germline loops: CDR1 MDHEN, CDR2 SYDVKM. The CDR3 DNA reads TGTGCCAGCAGTCTTATTGGGGCCGGCTCTGGGGCCAACGTCCTGACTTTC. Protein sequence: CASSLIGAGSGANVLTF.

V is TRBV27 and J is TRBJ2-1; D unresolved. From germline, CDR1 is MNHEY and CDR2 SMNVEV (reference sequence). Trimming removed 6 bases at V and 8 bases at J, with 14 bases between. The CDR3 spans 13 residues. The CDR3 spells CASSPPSSDEQFF. In DNA, the CDR3 is TGTGCCAGCAGCCCTCCGTCTTCAGATGAGCAGTTCTTC.

V and J are TRBV28 and TRBJ2-7; 12 nucleotides agree with TRBD2. Germline trimming cut 4 bases from V and 1 base from J; bases unmatched to any gene: 8. This CDR3 is built from 17 residues. In germline, CDR1 is MDHEN, CDR2 SYDVKM. CDR3 nucleotide sequence: TGTGCCAGCAGTTCCGGGACTAGCGGGTTTCGGTCCTACGAGCAGTACTTC. It codes for CASSSGTSGFRSYEQYF.

The rearrangement uses TRBV5-1 and TRBJ2-1, with D possibly matching TRBD2 (6 bases). Germline CDR1 reads SGHRS; CDR2 reads YFSETQ. V was shortened by 2 bases and J by 0 bases, with 12 bases between the two germline ends. CDR3 length: 16 amino acids. CDR3 sequence reads: CASSFGGASSYNEQFF. The CDR3 nucleotides read TGCGCCAGCAGCTTCGGCGGGGCGAGCTCCTACAATGAGCAGTTCTTC.

The rearrangement joins TRBV6-2 or TRBV6-3 to TRBJ1-1, with 7 nucleotides matching TRBD1. The germline V gene encodes CDR1 MNHEY and CDR2 SVGEGT. Unmatched junction bases numbered 7, after V lost 2 bases and J lost 4 bases. The CDR3 is 15 residues long. The CDR3 reads CASSYPMTGSTEAFF. Here the CDR3 DNA reads TGTGCCAGCAGTTACCCTATGACAGGGTCCACTGAAGCTTTCTTT.

V gene TRBV5-4 combines with J gene TRBJ2-7; 8 bases are shared with TRBD2. The CDR3 runs 15 residues. CDR1 is SGHNT and CDR2 is YYREEE in the germline V gene (reference sequence). The trim removed 4 bases at V and 0 bases at J, leaving 6 bases unmatched. Here the CDR3 reads CASSGSGKGSYEQYF. CDR3 nucleotides: TGTGCCAGCAGCGGTAGCGGGAAGGGCTCCTACGAGCAGTACTTC.

The chain is built from TRBV5-8 and TRBJ2-1; D tentatively fits TRBD1 or TRBD2 (5 bases each). Trimming removed 0 bases at V and 6 bases at J, with 19 bases between. The CDR3 extends over 17 amino acids. Germline V CDR1 and CDR2: SGHTS, YDEGEE. CDR3 sequence reads: CASSLARGEWLFNEQFF. DNA of the CDR3: TGTGCCAGCAGCTTGGCCAGAGGGGAATGGTTATTCAATGAGCAGTTCTTC.

V gene TRBV28 combines with J gene TRBJ2-5, with D perhaps TRBD1 or TRBD2 (6 bases each). Germline V gene data show CDR1 as MDHEN and CDR2 as SYDVKM. The CDR3 contains 16 residues. Trimming took 5 bases from V and 3 from J, leaving 19 bases between them. CDR3 sequence: CASSPLRDILKETQYF. CDR3 in DNA: TGTGCCAGCAGTCCCCTGCGGGACATACTAAAAGAGACCCAGTACTTC.

The rearrangement uses TRBV5-4 and TRBJ2-3, with TRBD1 matching over 9 bases. J was trimmed by 4 bases and V by 0 bases; bases with no gene match: 6. Germline V gene data show CDR1 as SGHNT and CDR2 as YYREEE (reference sequence). The CDR3 is 16 amino acids. CDR3 bases: TGTGCCAGCAGCTTGGACGGGACAGGGTCCTCAGATACGCAGTATTTT. This gives the protein CASSLDGTGSSDTQYF.

This clone has only one observation. V gene TRBV9 combines with J gene TRBJ1-1; 9 bases fit TRBD1. Trimming removed 3 bases from V and 0 bases from J; junction bases left unmatched: 3. Germline CDR1 reads SGDLS; CDR2 reads YYNGEE. The CDR3 is made up of 15 amino acids. Here the CDR3 reads CASSGGTGLNTEAFF. The CDR3 coding sequence is TGTGCCAGCAGCGGGGGGACAGGGCTGAACACTGAAGCTTTCTTT.

J is TRBJ1-1 and V is TRBV9; 9 nucleotides line up with TRBD1. After removal of 0 bases from V and 3 bases from J, the junction contained 15 bases not matched to a gene. Germline CDR1 is SGDLS and CDR2 is YYNGEE. CDR3 length: 19 amino acids. The CDR3 DNA reads TGTGCCAGCAGCGTAGTTTCTCTAGGTGGGGACAGGGTTGACACTGAAGCTTTCTTT. Encoded protein: CASSVVSLGGDRVDTEAFF.

The rearrangement links TRBV28 to TRBJ1-1, with D possibly being TRBD1 (6 bases). Trimming pared 6 bases from V and 4 bases from J, leaving 12 bases between. The CDR3 loop spans 13 amino acids. Germline CDR1 reads MDHEN; CDR2 reads SYDVKM. CDR3 sequence (DNA): TGTGCCAGCAGCCCAGGACAGCGCACTGAAGCTTTCTTT. Protein product: CASSPGQRTEAFF.

This clone was seen a single time. The gene calls are TRBV29-1 and TRBJ1-1, with D perhaps TRBD1 (5 bases). The CDR3 contains 14 residues. V lost 0 bases to trimming and J lost 1 base, with 9 bases between them. CDR1 SQVTM and CDR2 ANQGSEA come from the germline V gene. The CDR3, as DNA: TGCAGCGTTGAAGAACCGGGACGGAACACTGAAGCTTTCTTT. Encoded protein: CSVEEPGRNTEAFF.